What follows describes a single TCR beta chain. What it binds is not known. This sample is part of a study of cytomegalovirus exposure and HLA in healthy donors. Turning to the study itself: A prior analysis found 100 million to 140 million unique TCR beta sequences from roughly 180 million T cells.

Points from the study as a whole: Association of a missense DCLRE1C variant with TCR beta V- and J-gene trimming was reported in a later analysis.

Germline CDR1 is LNHNV and CDR2 is YYDKDF (reference sequence). This CDR3 contains 15 residues. With 0 bases removed from V and 3 bases from J, the gap between germline ends came to 9 bases. PCR involved 60 Vbeta and 13 Jbeta primers. The table came from immunoSEQ multiplex PCR; TCRdb's copy has only in-frame clones and leaves some out. This repertoire shows 110,000 to 150,000 clones, 75% found once; its top ten account for 6% to 8.5%. V usage is TRBV15 and J usage is TRBJ1-5; D is unresolved. Sequencing was done on a sample of PBMCs. The sequence was collected from a young man in good health and CMV-seronegative. The CDR3 reads CATSRDPQANQPQHF. As DNA, the CDR3 is TGTGCCACCAGCAGAGATCCCCAGGCCAATCAGCCCCAGCATTTT.